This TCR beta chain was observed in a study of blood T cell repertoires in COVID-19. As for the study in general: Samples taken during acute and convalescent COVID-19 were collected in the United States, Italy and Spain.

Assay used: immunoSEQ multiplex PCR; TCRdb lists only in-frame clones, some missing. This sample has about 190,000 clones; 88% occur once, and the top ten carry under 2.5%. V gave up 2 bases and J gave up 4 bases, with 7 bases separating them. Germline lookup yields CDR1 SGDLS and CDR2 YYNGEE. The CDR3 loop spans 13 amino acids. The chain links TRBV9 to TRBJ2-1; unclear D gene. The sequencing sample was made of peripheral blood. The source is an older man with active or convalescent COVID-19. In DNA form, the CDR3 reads TGTGCCAGCAGCGTGGCCTCATACAATGAGCAGTTCTTC. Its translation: CASSVASYNEQFF. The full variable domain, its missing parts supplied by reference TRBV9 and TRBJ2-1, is DSGVTQTPKHLITATGQRVTLRCSPRSGDLSVYWYQQSLDQGLQFLIQYYNGEERAKGNILERFSAQQFPDLHSELNLSSLELGDSALYFCASSVASYNEQFFGPGTRLTVL.